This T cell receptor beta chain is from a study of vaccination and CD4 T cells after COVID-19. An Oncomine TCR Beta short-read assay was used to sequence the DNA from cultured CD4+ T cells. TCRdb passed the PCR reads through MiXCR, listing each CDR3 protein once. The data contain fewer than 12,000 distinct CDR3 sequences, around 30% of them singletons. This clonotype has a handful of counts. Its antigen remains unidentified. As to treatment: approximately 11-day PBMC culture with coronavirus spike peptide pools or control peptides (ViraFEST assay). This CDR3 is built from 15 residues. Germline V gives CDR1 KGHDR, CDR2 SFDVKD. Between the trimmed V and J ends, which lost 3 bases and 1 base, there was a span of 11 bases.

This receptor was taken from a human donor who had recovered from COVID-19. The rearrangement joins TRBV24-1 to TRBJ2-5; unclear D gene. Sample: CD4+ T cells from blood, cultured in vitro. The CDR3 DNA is TGTGCCACCAGTGATCCGAGCGACACCCAAGAGACCCAGTACTTC. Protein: CATSDPSDTQETQYF.